This T cell receptor (beta chain) is from a study of cytomegalovirus exposure and HLA in healthy donors. Study results and caveats: Some TCR beta chains (about 170 of them) were listed as cytomegalovirus-associated. In vitro checks showed that a few CMV-associated chains really do target CMV antigens.

Use of 60 Vbeta and 13 Jbeta primers characterized the PCR. Libraries were prepared by immunoSEQ multiplex PCR; TCRdb keeps only in-frame clonotypes and omits some of them. The data show roughly 200,000 clones, around 80% seen once. This clone was found a few times. What it recognizes is unknown. This CDR3 is built from 15 residues. Trimming took 9 bases from V and 0 from J, leaving 15 bases between them. Germline V gene sequence: CDR1 LNHNV, CDR2 YYDKDF (reference sequence). Whereas donors were nominally healthy upon sampling, unrecorded immune exposures were probable. The sequenced material came from PBMCs. The chain is built from TRBV15 and TRBJ1-3; D possibly corresponds to TRBD1 (5 bases). This TCR was recovered from a young man in good health and CMV-seronegative. The CDR3 loop is CATRARGSSGNTIYF. CDR3 nucleotide sequence: TGTGCCACTCGGGCGCGGGGCAGCTCTGGAAACACCATATATTTT.